Listed below are T cell receptor beta chains from one sample, sequenced in a study of pediatric ulcerative colitis. Only in-frame clones appear in the TCRdb table, and some are missing; sequencing was by immunoSEQ multiplex PCR. The repertoire holds around 13,000 clones, with 77% as singletons. Sequencing was performed on gut tissue. The source of these receptors is a boy younger than 18 who was a control in a study of pediatric ulcerative colitis. CDR3s include the opening cysteine and the closing phenylalanine or tryptophan. The D gene is left open where the match is weak. Clone size appears in some rows only: once, few, many, or a class for an expanded clone.

V gene	J gene	D gene	clone size	CDR3 protein	CDR3 DNA
TRBV18	TRBJ2-5	NA	once	CASSPAAGDRETQYF	TGTGCCAGCTCCCCTGCGGCAGGGGATAGGGAGACCCAGTACTTC
TRBV5-6	TRBJ2-1	NA	NA	CASSSSPGLSYEQFF	TGTGCCAGCAGCTCTTCCCCGGGACTTTCTTATGAGCAGTTCTTC
TRBV4-1	TRBJ2-5	NA	NA	CASSQASGWETQYF	TGCGCCAGCAGCCAAGCCAGCGGGTGGGAGACCCAGTACTTC
TRBV5-1	TRBJ1-5	TRBD1	NA	CASSPGTGGSSNQPQHF	TGCGCCAGCAGCCCAGGGACAGGGGGATCAAGCAATCAGCCCCAGCATTTT
TRBV12-2	TRBJ1-5	NA	few	CASRPSPWDSQNQPQHF	TGTGCAAGTCGCCCGTCCCCTTGGGACAGCCAGAATCAGCCCCAGCATTTT
TRBV19	TRBJ1-1	NA	NA	CASSIARPDRAYEAFF	TGTGCCAGTAGTATCGCACGTCCGGACAGAGCCTATGAAGCTTTCTTT
TRBV11-2	TRBJ2-3	TRBD2	few	CASSRSGRTSGDTQYF	TGTGCCAGCAGCCGAAGCGGGAGGACCTCAGGAGATACGCAGTATTTT
TRBV5-8	TRBJ1-4	NA	NA	CASSLGPLGPEKLFF	TGTGCCAGCAGCTTGGGGCCGCTAGGTCCCGAAAAACTGTTTTTT
TRBV5-1	TRBJ2-7	TRBD2	NA	CASSLGEVAGGHEQYF	TGCGCCAGCAGCTTGGGAGAGGTAGCGGGAGGGCACGAGCAGTACTTC
TRBV18	TRBJ2-1	NA	NA	CASSEYDEQFF	TGTGCCAGCTCAGAGTATGATGAGCAGTTCTTC
TRBV19	TRBJ2-1	NA	NA	CASGWGERNNEQFF	TGTGCCAGTGGGTGGGGGGAGAGGAACAATGAGCAGTTCTTC
TRBV4-3	TRBJ1-4	TRBD1	NA	CASSNVPGQRNEKLFF	TGCGCCAGCAGCAACGTTCCGGGACAGCGAAATGAAAAACTGTTTTTT
TRBV4-2	TRBJ1-2	TRBD1	NA	CASSQEDRGLGYTF	TGTGCCAGCAGCCAAGAAGACAGGGGGTTAGGCTACACCTTC
TRBV5-6	TRBJ2-3	NA	once	CASSLALATDTQYF	TGTGCCAGCAGCTTGGCCCTAGCTACGGATACGCAGTATTTT
TRBV29-1	TRBJ2-3	NA	NA	CSVLVSGGPTDTQYF	TGCAGCGTTCTTGTTTCGGGTGGCCCTACAGATACGCAGTATTTT
TRBV6-4	TRBJ2-1	TRBD2	NA	CASTISGIHYNEQFF	TGTGCCAGCACCATTAGCGGGATTCACTACAATGAGCAGTTCTTC
TRBV4-3	TRBJ2-3	TRBD2	NA	CASSQGFGSGGNRDTQYF	TGCGCCAGCAGCCAAGGTTTCGGTAGCGGGGGTAATAGGGATACGCAGTATTTT
TRBV14	TRBJ2-2	TRBD1	few	CASSQDRIGTGELFF	TGTGCCAGCAGCCAGGACAGGATCGGAACCGGGGAGCTGTTTTTT
TRBV5-1	TRBJ2-6	NA	NA	CASSFGPNSGANVLTF	TGCGCCAGCAGCTTCGGACCGAACTCTGGGGCCAACGTCCTGACTTTC
TRBV6-1	TRBJ2-7	TRBD1	few	CASSPRTGPYEQYF	TGTGCCAGCAGTCCCAGGACAGGGCCCTACGAGCAGTACTTC
TRBV10-1	TRBJ1-1	TRBD1	NA	CASSDPSRQGMGTEAFF	TGCGCCAGCAGCGATCCGAGCAGACAGGGCATGGGCACTGAAGCTTTCTTT
TRBV5-4	TRBJ2-3	TRBD1	NA	CASSEAGGMSTDTQYF	TGTGCCAGCAGCGAAGCAGGGGGCATGAGCACAGATACGCAGTATTTT
TRBV10-1	TRBJ2-2	NA	NA	CASSESIIGELFF	TGCGCCAGCAGTGAGTCGATTATCGGGGAGCTGTTTTTT
TRBV7-8	TRBJ2-5	TRBD2	NA	CASSLATGTSGIETQYF	TGTGCCAGCAGCTTAGCTACCGGGACTAGCGGGATTGAGACCCAGTACTTC
TRBV7-2	TRBJ2-2	TRBD2	NA	CASSRGLAGALGELFF	TGTGCCAGCAGTCGTGGACTAGCGGGAGCCCTCGGGGAGCTGTTTTTT
TRBV30	TRBJ1-5	NA	NA	CAWSSGIGNQPQHF	TGTGCCTGGAGTTCCGGGATCGGCAATCAGCCCCAGCATTTT
TRBV4-3	TRBJ1-1	NA	NA	CASSPRRGRGETEAFF	TGCGCCAGCAGCCCCCGAAGGGGGAGAGGTGAAACTGAAGCTTTCTTT